Following are 26 T cell receptor beta chains from one sample sequenced in a study of vaccination and CD4 T cells after COVID-19. Cultured CD4+ T-cell DNA underwent Oncomine TCR Beta short-read sequencing. TCRdb called the PCR reads again in MiXCR, with one record for every CDR3 protein. The sample lists about 6,200 distinct CDR3 sequences, around 33% occurring once. As to treatment: approximately 11-day PBMC culture with coronavirus spike peptide pools or control peptides (ViraFEST assay). These TCRs are of unknown antigen specificity. The material sequenced was CD4+ T cells from blood, cultured in vitro, taken after SARS-CoV-2 vaccination. Receptor source: a human donor who had recovered from COVID-19.

This rearrangement joins TRBV28 to TRBJ1-3, with D hard to call. Germline V gene sequence: CDR1 MDHEN, CDR2 SYDVKM. V was clipped by 11 bases and J by 4 bases, with 9 bases between them. The CDR3 is 11 amino acids. The CDR3 DNA follows: TGTGCCGCAAGCGGGGGAAACACCATATATTTT. It is translated as CAASGGNTIYF.

By proportion, this clonotype is large. The chain carries TRBV15 and TRBJ1-5, with D possibly TRBD1 on 5 matching bases. V was pared by 5 bases and J by 6 bases, with 14 bases between. Per the germline V gene, CDR1 is LNHNV and CDR2 is YYDKDF (reference sequence). The length of the CDR3 is 14 residues. As DNA, the CDR3 is TGTGCCACCAGCCCCAGACAGACTGGTCAGCCCCAGCATTTT. Protein sequence: CATSPRQTGQPQHF.

V usage is TRBV5-6 and J usage is TRBJ2-3, with TRBD1 identical over 12 bases. V lost 3 bases, J lost 3 bases, and 2 bases stayed unmatched. Germline V CDR1 and CDR2: SGHDT, YYEEEE. The CDR3 has 15 amino acids. The CDR3 nucleotides are TGTGCCAGCAGCTGGGACAGGGGGCTGACAGATACGCAGTATTTT. As protein: CASSWDRGLTDTQYF. Looking up the rest from reference TRBV5-6 and TRBJ2-3 gives the full variable domain: DAGVTQSPTHLIKTRGQQVTLRCSPKSGHDTVSWYQQALGQGPQFIFQYYEEEERQRGNFPDRFSGHQFPNYSSELNVNALLLGDSALYLCASSWDRGLTDTQYFGPGTRLTVL.

The CDR3 bases are TGTGCCAGCAGCTTGGGACAGGGGCCCGGGTACGAGCAGTACTTC. Amino acid sequence: CASSLGQGPGYEQYF. The rearrangement uses TRBV7-9 and TRBJ2-7, with TRBD1 matching 10 bases. V dropped 3 bases and J dropped 4; count of bases not matched to a gene: 6. The CDR3 has 15 amino acids. CDR1 and CDR2 from the germline V gene are SEHNR and FQNEAQ (reference sequence).

This clonotype was seen a handful of times. The chain employs TRBV6-1 and TRBJ1-5; D possibly corresponds to TRBD1 (6 bases). Deletions cut 5 bases from V and 7 bases from J, with 12 bases between. This CDR3 contains 13 residues. CDR1 is MNHNS, CDR2 SASEGT, per germline. The CDR3 sequence: CASSLQGGQPQHF. Here the CDR3 DNA reads TGTGCCAGCAGTCTACAGGGCGGGCAGCCCCAGCATTTT.

This clonotype was counted only a few times. In DNA, the CDR3 is TGTGCCAGCACCCTCCCGGGACGGGACAGGGCTGAAGCTTTCTTT. It specifies CASTLPGRDRAEAFF. This chain links TRBV25-1 with TRBJ1-1; 9 bases fit TRBD1. The CDR3 spans 15 residues. Germline V CDR1 and CDR2: MGHDK, SYGVNS. The V gene end was trimmed by 7 bases and the J gene end by 6 bases; junction bases not matched to a gene: 12.

This clonotype was seen a few times. The CDR3 loop reads CASSLEGLNNEQFF. The CDR3, as DNA: TGTGCCAGCAGCTTGGAGGGACTAAACAATGAGCAGTTCTTC. The V and J genes are TRBV5-4 and TRBJ2-1, with TRBD2 matching 7 bases. Germline V gene lookup returns CDR1 SGHNT and CDR2 YYREEE (reference sequence). Unmatched junction bases numbered 2, after V lost 0 bases and J lost 5 bases. The CDR3 has 14 residues.

The genes are TRBV7-2 and TRBJ2-5; 7 bases map to TRBD2. The CDR3 spans 13 residues. The V gene's germline CDR1 is SGHTA and CDR2 FQGNSA. With V trimmed by 1 base and J by 5 bases, 1 base remained unmatched. The CDR3 sequence is CASSLGGGETQYF. CDR3 coding DNA: TGTGCCAGCAGCTTAGGGGGAGGGGAGACCCAGTACTTC.

This chain links TRBV11-1 with TRBJ2-7, with 8 bases fitting TRBD1. The V gene end was trimmed by 5 bases and the J gene end by 2 bases; junction bases not matched to a gene: 8. Germline V lookup: CDR1 SGHAT, CDR2 FQDESV (reference sequence). The CDR3 has 15 amino acids. CDR3 sequence reads: CASSPENRGAYEQYF. The CDR3 nucleotides read TGTGCCAGCAGCCCGGAGAACAGGGGGGCCTACGAGCAGTACTTC.

In this sample, this clonotype turned up a few times. This chain joins TRBV24-1 and TRBJ2-5, with D perhaps matching TRBD1 (6 bases). This CDR3 region has 13 residues. Germline CDR1 and CDR2: KGHDR and SFDVKD. With 10 bases removed from V and 2 bases from J, the gap between germline ends came to 13 bases. The CDR3: CATSPGQQETQYF. CDR3 in DNA: TGTGCCACGAGCCCCGGACAGCAAGAGACCCAGTACTTC.

The chain is built from TRBV14 and TRBJ1-2; no reliable D call. This CDR3 is built from 13 residues. Germline V gives CDR1 SGHDN, CDR2 FVKESK. Trimming pared 1 base from V and 5 bases from J, leaving 8 bases between. CDR3 sequence reads: CASSQGLQYGYTF. The CDR3 region has the DNA TGTGCCAGCAGCCAAGGTCTCCAATATGGCTACACCTTC.

In its sample, this clonotype was seen a few times. The chain links TRBV20-1 to TRBJ1-6, with a tentative D call TRBD1 (5 bases). The V gene's germline CDR1 is DFQATT and CDR2 SNEGSKA (reference sequence). V dropped 7 bases and J dropped 4 bases, with 11 bases sitting between them. CDR3 size: 13 residues. In nucleotides, the CDR3 is TGCAGTGGGGTGCAGGGTTATAATTCACCCCTCCACTTT. It specifies CSGVQGYNSPLHF.

The chain joins TRBV20-1 to TRBJ1-3, with a possible D match to TRBD1 (5 bases). V lost 6 bases, J lost 0 bases, and 15 bases lay in between. CDR1 is DFQATT and CDR2 is SNEGSKA in the germline V gene (reference sequence). This CDR3 has 15 amino acids. CDR3 protein: CSARPPGSSGNTIYF. In DNA form, the CDR3 reads TGCAGTGCAAGGCCCCCAGGGAGCTCTGGAAACACCATATATTTT.

In nucleotides, the CDR3 is TGTGCCAGCAGCGCAGGGCGTACGAAGTACTTC. It codes for CASSAGRTKYF. V usage is TRBV7-3 and J usage is TRBJ2-7; possible D gene TRBD1, 5 bases. In germline, CDR1 is SGHTA, CDR2 FQGTGA. The CDR3 length is 11 residues. The V end was cut by 5 bases, the J end by 11 bases, with 13 bases between.

Relative to its sample, this clonotype is medium-sized. The chain recombines TRBV6-1 with TRBJ2-7; TRBD1 aligns across 10 bases. The junction had 11 bases not matched to a gene; V was cut back by 8 bases and J by 4 bases. The CDR3 is made up of 15 amino acids. CDR1 and CDR2 from the germline V gene are MNHNS and SASEGT. CDR3 region: CASSQAWDRGYEQYF. DNA for the CDR3: TGTGCCAGCTCTCAGGCCTGGGACAGGGGATACGAGCAGTACTTC.

This chain joins TRBV10-3 and TRBJ1-5; weak D call: TRBD1 (5 bases). Trimming removed 6 bases at V and 0 bases at J, with 9 bases between. The V gene's germline CDR1 is ENHRY and CDR2 SYGVKD. CDR3 size: 14 residues. CDR3 bases: TGTGCCATCAGCGAGCAGGGTAGCAATCAGCCCCAGCATTTT. It translates to CAISEQGSNQPQHF.

The chain uses TRBV6-1 and TRBJ2-3, with TRBD1 matching 7 bases. J gave up 8 bases and V 5 bases, and 7 bases lay outside the gene matches. This CDR3 is built from 13 residues. Germline CDR1 MNHNS, CDR2 SASEGT. The CDR3 protein is CASSPTGSGTQYF. The CDR3 DNA reads as TGTGCCAGCAGTCCGACAGGGTCTGGTACGCAGTATTTT.

This clonotype was counted between two and nine times. CDR3 DNA sequence: TGTGCCATCAGTGAGTCTGCAGACAGGGGTTGGGAGACCCAGTACTTC. It specifies CAISESADRGWETQYF. This chain uses TRBV10-3 with TRBJ2-5; 8 nucleotides align to TRBD1. Trimming took 0 bases from V and 5 from J; bases not matched to a gene: 8. Germline V CDR1 and CDR2: ENHRY, SYGVKD. This CDR3 comprises 16 residues.

The CDR3 protein is CASSIPGRSTEAFF. The DNA of the CDR3 is TGTGCCAGTAGTATCCCAGGGAGATCCACTGAAGCTTTCTTT. The J gene is TRBJ1-1, the V gene TRBV19; D possibly corresponds to TRBD1 (5 bases). Trimming cost V 3 bases and J 4 bases, with 12 bases left between them. Germline CDR1 reads LNHDA; CDR2 reads SQIVND (reference sequence). This CDR3 is built from 14 residues.

There are a few counts of this clonotype. The V call is TRBV28, the J call TRBJ2-7; 11 bases are a match to TRBD2. The CDR3 has 13 residues. V was pared by 8 bases and J by 3 bases, with 3 bases of the junction left unmatched. Germline-derived CDR1 and CDR2 are MDHEN and SYDVKM. This chain's CDR3 is CASASGGFYEQYF. The CDR3 nucleotides read TGTGCCAGCGCTAGCGGGGGGTTCTACGAGCAGTACTTC.

This clonotype was detected only a few times. The rearrangement uses TRBV6-5 and TRBJ2-1, with 11 bases identical to TRBD2. There are 18 residues in the CDR3. The V gene end was trimmed by 0 bases and the J gene end by 9 bases; junction bases not matched to a gene: 13. Per germline, CDR1 MNHEY and CDR2 SVGAGI. The CDR3 reads CASSYSGGLAGGRFEQFF. The CDR3 DNA reads as TGTGCCAGCAGTTACTCGGGGGGGTTAGCGGGGGGGCGCTTTGAGCAGTTCTTC.

By proportion, this clonotype is medium-sized. The rearrangement links TRBV5-4 to TRBJ1-1; 10 bases map to TRBD1. CDR3 length: 15 residues. Germline V gives CDR1 SGHNT, CDR2 YYREEE (reference sequence). The V segment lost 2 bases and the J segment 6 bases; nucleotides outside the gene matches: 7. The CDR3 is CASSLPGTGVAEAFF. The CDR3 bases are TGTGCCAGCAGCTTACCCGGGACAGGGGTGGCTGAAGCTTTCTTT.

V gene TRBV6-1 combines with J gene TRBJ1-1, with unresolved D. The CDR3 loop spans 12 amino acids. CDR1 and CDR2 (germline): MNHNS, SASEGT. V was pared by 6 bases and J by 5 bases, with 10 bases between. CDR3 residues: CASSGRGTEAFF. CDR3 coding DNA: TGTGCCAGCAGCGGTCGCGGGACTGAAGCTTTCTTT.

By share, this clonotype ranks as medium-sized. The V call is TRBV6-1, the J call TRBJ2-1, with a tentative D call TRBD1 (5 bases). Trimming took 8 bases from V and 10 from J, leaving 21 bases between them. Germline CDR1 MNHNS, CDR2 SASEGT. This CDR3 has 14 residues. CDR3 residues: CASSQGPRRVEQFF. For the CDR3, the DNA is TGTGCCAGCTCTCAGGGCCCTAGGAGAGTAGAGCAGTTCTTC.

CDR3 coding DNA: TGTGCCAGCAGCCCAGTCGGGAATTGGTCACCCCTCCACTTT. It yields the protein CASSPVGNWSPLHF. V gene TRBV7-9 combines with J gene TRBJ1-6; unclear D gene. Germline CDR1 is SEHNR and CDR2 is FQNEAQ (reference sequence). The CDR3 length is 14 residues. Trimming removed 5 bases from V and 10 bases from J, with 15 bases in between.

The CDR3, as DNA: TGTGCCAGCAGCTTAAGGGTCCCTCGGGGGCCCGGACGGGTCTATGGCTACACCTTC. Its translation: CASSLRVPRGPGRVYGYTF. The chain recombines TRBV7-8 with TRBJ1-2, with a possible D match to TRBD1 (6 bases). Trimming took 2 bases from V and 4 from J, leaving 26 bases between them. This CDR3 has 19 residues. CDR1 and CDR2 (germline): SGHVS, FQNEAQ.